This T cell receptor beta chain emerged from a study of blood T cell repertoires in COVID-19. Sequencing was performed with immunoSEQ multiplex PCR; in TCRdb, only in-frame clones are kept and a portion is missing. The sample comprises about 160,000 clones, approximately 77% of which are singletons, and over 15% rests with the top ten. CDR3 length equals 14 residues. Germline CDR1 is DFQATT and CDR2 is SNEGSKA (reference sequence). Trimming pared 3 bases from V and 5 bases from J, leaving 14 bases between. Grouping used clinical history reported by participants in a survey and questionnaire. For recovered donors of Cohort 3, there were two negative PCRs, clearance, or symptom resolution.

The sequence derives from a man between 60 and 75 years old who had recovered from COVID-19. The chain has TRBV20-1 and TRBJ2-1, with TRBD2 as a possible D gene (7 bases). The specimen sequenced was PBMCs or T cells enriched from blood (not recorded which). The CDR3 sequence: CSASKGGTHNEQFF. Here the CDR3 DNA reads TGCAGTGCTAGTAAGGGGGGGACCCACAATGAGCAGTTCTTC.